The clone carrying this TCR beta chain was detected once. This sample was included in a study of blood T cell repertoires in COVID-19. Study-wide background: There were acute and convalescent COVID-19 samples, and they came from the United States, Italy and Spain. From T cells, B-cell-depleted T cells, or PBMCs came the material, which was cDNA or gDNA.

This CDR3 has 14 amino acids. The V end was cut by 0 bases, the J end by 4 bases, with 9 bases between. Germline CDR1 is SGHDT and CDR2 is YYEEEE. Methods used by the authors: Researchers report that nucleated cell counts were estimated from reference gene primer amplification. Sequencing was performed with immunoSEQ multiplex PCR; in TCRdb, only in-frame clones are kept and a portion is missing. That table furnishes V, J and clone size, whereas the DNA furnished D and trimming. Counted here are tens of thousands of clones, around 80% occurring once; the ten biggest clones make up approximately 27%. J is TRBJ2-3 and V is TRBV5-6, with D tentatively TRBD2 (6 bases). Sequences were obtained from peripheral blood. This TCR derives from a woman aged 80 or over with active or convalescent COVID-19. CDR3 sequence: CASSLGGGADTQYF. DNA of the CDR3: TGTGCCAGCAGCTTGGGGGGAGGCGCAGATACGCAGTATTTT.